This T cell receptor beta chain comes out of a study of T cells in Graves' hyperthyroidism and ophthalmopathy. The CDR3 regions of TCR beta were amplified from RNA transcripts. HTBI primers were used for first-round RT-PCR of the TCR CDR3. A single record per CDR3 protein comes from TCRdb applying MiXCR to the multiplex PCR reads. There are 650,000 to 850,000 distinct CDR3 sequences in the sample; about 17% occur only once, and approximately 15% lies in the top ten. Findings of the study overall: The authors' 13 V-J model separated ophthalmopathy from stable hyperthyroidism.

This clonotype was detected a few times. Its cognate antigen is unknown. The CDR3 length is 14 residues. V dropped 0 bases and J dropped 3 bases, with 7 bases sitting between them. Per the germline V gene, CDR1 is SGDLS and CDR2 is YYNGEE. Sequencing was done on a sample of blood. The TCR comes from a woman aged 45-65 years with Graves' hyperthyroidism that later progressed to Graves' ophthalmopathy. This chain uses TRBV9 with TRBJ2-1; no clear D gene. The CDR3 bases are TGTGCCAGCAGCGTAGGTGGCGGCTACAATGAGCAGTTCTTC. Its protein product is CASSVGGGYNEQFF.